Sequencing of this T cell receptor (beta chain) was carried out in a study of T cells in Graves' hyperthyroidism and ophthalmopathy. Points from the study as a whole: The model identified upcoming ophthalmopathy a median approximately six months ahead of onset. Stable hyperthyroidism was separated from ophthalmopathy by a model based on 13 V-J features. The majority of expanded thyroid clonotypes above 0.001 also appeared in blood.

Comment on this clonotype: The antigen is undetermined.

Germline V gene data show CDR1 as KGHDR and CDR2 as SFDVKD. V shed 7 bases and J 6 bases; nucleotides not matched to a gene: 6. CDR3 length: 14 amino acids. Amplified regions were TCR beta CDR3 sequences from RNA transcripts. The TCR CDR3 was amplified in a first-round RT-PCR using the HTBI primer set. TCRdb recomputed calls from the multiplex PCR reads with MiXCR, one row per CDR3 protein. The sample comprises under 400,000 distinct CDR3 sequences, 15% to 20% of which are singletons, and under 55% rests with the top ten. The chain has TRBV24-1 and TRBJ2-3, with 10 bases aligning to TRBD2. The sequenced sample was blood. This TCR was recovered from a woman between 50 and 59 years old with Graves' hyperthyroidism. The CDR3 nucleotides read TGTGCCACCAGCGCCGGGACTAGCGCGGATACGCAGTATTTT. Amino acid sequence: CATSAGTSADTQYF.